Listed here is a single TCR beta chain. Germline CDR1 is MNHNY and CDR2 is SVGAGI (reference sequence). The CDR3 is 13 residues long. Trimming stripped 8 bases from V and 6 bases from J, with 14 bases between. This record belongs to a study of cytomegalovirus exposure and HLA in healthy donors. 13 Jbeta primers and 60 Vbeta primers were used for the PCR. Method: immunoSEQ multiplex PCR; TCRdb's copy keeps in-frame clones and lacks some. The sample includes some 190,000 clones, roughly 85% of them seen just once. The specimen was PBMCs. The origin of this receptor is a boy between 2 and 10 years old in good health and CMV-seronegative. The chain links TRBV6-6 to TRBJ1-5, with a tentative D call TRBD1 (5 bases). CDR3 region: CASDGGGFQPQHF. For the CDR3, the DNA is TGTGCCAGCGATGGGGGGGGTTTTCAGCCCCAGCATTTT.